The 13 T cell receptor beta chains presented below share a single source sample, sequenced in a study of siplizumab effects on memory and regulatory T cells. TCRdb's table, derived via immunoSEQ multiplex PCR, lists solely in-frame clones and lacks some. This sample carries some 100,000 clones, 93% of them seen once, and the ten largest clones take around 0.16%. Sample: non-Treg CD4+ T cells sorted from blood. These receptors originate from a human donor in good health.

The chain links TRBV5-4 to TRBJ1-2; TRBD1 agrees at 9 bases. V lost 3 bases and J lost 3; bases outside the gene matches: 3. Germline V gene lookup returns CDR1 SGHNT and CDR2 YYREEE (reference sequence). This CDR3 has 14 amino acids. This chain's CDR3 is CASSWTGVDYGYTF. CDR3 in DNA: TGTGCCAGCAGCTGGACAGGGGTGGACTATGGCTACACCTTC.

The J gene is TRBJ2-7, the V gene TRBV5-6, with 11 bases fitting TRBD1. This CDR3 is 15 amino acids long. The V segment lost 4 bases and the J segment 1 base; nucleotides outside the gene matches: 4. Germline values: CDR1 SGHDT, CDR2 YYEEEE. CDR3 sequence (DNA): TGTGCCAGCAGCCCGGGACAGGGGGTGTCCTACGAGCAGTACTTC. It encodes CASSPGQGVSYEQYF.

This clone was counted a few times. The chain uses TRBV7-9 and TRBJ1-2; D remains ambiguous. Germline V gives CDR1 SEHNR, CDR2 FQNEAQ (reference sequence). This CDR3 comprises 11 residues. V shed 5 bases and J shed 10 bases, with 11 bases lying between them. The CDR3 spells CASSTGGVYTF. As DNA, the CDR3 is TGTGCCAGCAGCACCGGCGGGGTCTACACCTTC.

This chain links TRBV28 with TRBJ2-3; D is unclear. Per germline, CDR1 MDHEN and CDR2 SYDVKM. The CDR3 is 12 residues long. V gave up 3 bases and J gave up 7 bases, with 8 bases separating them. The chain's CDR3 is CASSFERHTQYF. The CDR3 DNA sequence: TGTGCCAGCAGTTTTGAGCGCCATACGCAGTATTTT.

The gene calls are TRBV2 and TRBJ2-3; either TRBD1 or TRBD2 may supply D (5 bases each). The CDR3 is 14 residues long. Trimming removed 8 bases from V and 2 bases from J, with 14 bases in between. Germline CDR1 reads SNHLY; CDR2 reads FYNNEI. The CDR3 is CASVGRGDTDTQYF. DNA for the CDR3: TGTGCCAGCGTAGGTAGGGGAGACACAGATACGCAGTATTTT. Drawing the rest from reference TRBV2 and TRBJ2-3, the complete variable domain is EPEVTQTPSHQVTQMGQEVILRCVPISNHLYFYWYRQILGQKVEFLVSFYNNEISEKSEIFDDQFSVERPDGSNFTLKIRSTKLEDSAMYFCASVGRGDTDTQYFGPGTRLTVL.

The V and J genes are TRBV5-4 and TRBJ2-3, with 14 bases identical to TRBD2. With 3 bases clipped from V and 4 bases from J, the junction kept 13 bases outside the gene matches. The CDR3 extends over 19 amino acids. Looked up from germline, CDR1 is SGHNT and CDR2 is YYREEE (reference sequence). CDR3 in DNA: TGTGCCAGCAGCTCCTTCGGACTAGCGGGGGGCCGTGTTGCAGATACGCAGTATTTT. This translates into CASSSFGLAGGRVADTQYF.

In its sample, this clone was seen once. The CDR3 reads CASSLGTGGSVGNTIYF. The CDR3 nucleotides read TGCGCCAGCAGCCTAGGGACAGGGGGCTCGGTGGGAAACACCATATATTTT. J is TRBJ1-3 and V is TRBV5-1, with 12 bases matching TRBD1. Trimming at V came to 4 bases and at J to 4 bases, leaving 9 bases not matched to a gene. CDR1 is SGHRS and CDR2 is YFSETQ in the germline V gene. CDR3 length: 17 amino acids.

The genes are TRBV18 and TRBJ1-3; no reliable D call. V was clipped by 4 bases and J by 0 bases, with 13 bases between them. CDR3 size: 16 residues. Germline V lookup: CDR1 KGHSH, CDR2 LQKENI. CDR3 sequence: CASSLISPNSGNTIYF. CDR3 sequence (DNA): TGTGCCAGCTCACTTATATCTCCGAACTCTGGAAACACCATATATTTT.

This rearrangement joins TRBV11-2 to TRBJ1-2; TRBD1 might be the D (5 bases). V lost 6 bases and J lost 6, with 20 bases in between. The V gene's germline CDR1 is SGHAT and CDR2 FQNNGV. This CDR3 contains 15 residues. The CDR3: CASSSFSGTENGYTF. The CDR3 coding sequence is TGTGCCAGCAGTTCCTTCTCCGGGACGGAAAATGGCTACACCTTC.

This chain uses TRBV19 with TRBJ2-7; 7 bases align to TRBD1. The V gene's germline CDR1 is LNHDA and CDR2 SQIVND (reference sequence). The junction had 9 bases not matched to a gene; V was cut back by 10 bases and J by 3 bases. This CDR3 is built from 13 residues. The CDR3 here is CATKEAGGYEQYF. CDR3 in DNA: TGTGCCACCAAGGAGGCAGGGGGCTACGAGCAGTACTTC.

The J gene is TRBJ1-5, the V gene TRBV2, with D perhaps TRBD1 (6 bases). Trimming took 6 bases from V and 6 from J, leaving 12 bases between them. The CDR3 consists of 13 residues. The germline CDR1 and CDR2 sequences are SNHLY and FYNNEI. The CDR3 bases are TGTGCCAGCAGCCTACAGGGTGTTCAGCCCCAGCATTTT. Translation: CASSLQGVQPQHF.

This chain connects TRBV5-1 to TRBJ2-5; 10 bases fit TRBD1. The CDR3 is made up of 18 amino acids. Germline V lookup: CDR1 SGHRS, CDR2 YFSETQ. Trimming cost V 0 bases and J 2 bases; bases outside gene matches: 10. The CDR3 nucleotides read TGCGCCAGCAGCTTGGGAGGGGCGACAGGGGGCCTTCAAGAGACCCAGTACTTC. It codes for CASSLGGATGGLQETQYF.

V usage is TRBV6-1 and J usage is TRBJ1-5; D ambiguous. This CDR3 has 13 amino acids. CDR1 and CDR2 from the germline V gene are MNHNS and SASEGT. The V end lost 6 bases, the J end lost 6 bases, and 12 bases lay between the germline ends. The CDR3 loop is CASSPLAAQPQHF. The CDR3 coding sequence is TGTGCCAGCAGCCCGTTGGCGGCTCAGCCCCAGCATTTT.